This T cell receptor (beta chain) comes out of a study of blood T cell repertoires in COVID-19. Clones were sequenced by immunoSEQ multiplex PCR, and TCRdb holds only the in-frame ones, with some missing. The sample yields 30,000 or so clones, more than 80% seen once. The sample holds one count of this clone. The CDR3 has 14 amino acids. V shed 10 bases, J shed 2 bases, and the junction held 12 bases outside the gene matches. CDR1 and CDR2 from the germline V gene are SGHNT and YYREEE (reference sequence). This chain uses TRBV5-4 with TRBJ2-7, with 7 positions matching TRBD2. Input material: peripheral blood. This clonotype originated in a human donor in a cohort sampled during active COVID-19. CDR3: CAGGRGGFTYEQYF. CDR3 nucleotide sequence: TGTGCCGGTGGTCGGGGAGGGTTTACCTACGAGCAGTACTTC.